This TCR beta chain was documented in a study of T-cell reconstitution after alpha-beta-depleted transplantation in children. The CDR3 loop spans 16 amino acids. V was clipped by 1 base and J by 6 bases; unmatched bases: 11. Germline lookup yields CDR1 DFQATT and CDR2 SNEGSKA (reference sequence). Unique molecular identifiers featured in how the TCRbeta library was prepared. TCRdb reprocessed the PCR reads with MiXCR, giving one entry per CDR3 protein. The sample lists fewer than 700,000 distinct CDR3 sequences, about 23% occurring once. The sequence was collected from a boy younger than two who had a stem cell transplant for acute myeloid leukemia, so the T cells may come from the graft donor. Source: PBMCs, mostly from graft donor cells, taken 360 days after TCRalphabeta/CD19-depleted stem cell transplant. V usage is TRBV20-1 and J usage is TRBJ2-3; 9 positions match TRBD2. CDR3: CSARGTPAGGLDTQYF. CDR3 DNA sequence: TGCAGTGCTAGAGGGACCCCAGCGGGGGGTTTGGATACGCAGTATTTT.